One and the same sample provided the 10 T cell receptor beta chains below, sequenced in a study of cytomegalovirus exposure and HLA in healthy donors. Libraries were prepared by immunoSEQ multiplex PCR; TCRdb keeps only in-frame clonotypes and omits some of them. This sample has roughly 100,000 clones, with 85% found just once. Input material: PBMCs. The origin of the receptors is a young man in good health and CMV-seropositive.

This rearrangement joins TRBV7-8 to TRBJ2-2, with 9 bases that match TRBD2. V lost 4 bases and J lost 7; bases outside the gene matches: 10. Germline CDR1 reads SGHVS; CDR2 reads FQNEAQ. The CDR3 spans 16 residues. CDR3 sequence reads: CASSSSHSGSGGELFF. CDR3 DNA sequence: TGTGCCAGCAGCTCATCTCATAGCGGGAGTGGCGGGGAGCTGTTTTTT.

The rearrangement uses TRBV5-1 and TRBJ2-7; the match to TRBD2 covers 8 bases. CDR1 is SGHRS and CDR2 is YFSETQ in the germline V gene. Trimming cost V 0 bases and J 1 base; bases outside gene matches: 3. The CDR3 loop spans 15 amino acids. CDR3 nucleotides: TGCGCCAGCAGCTTGGTGCCTAGCGGGTCCTACGAGCAGTACTTC. It translates to CASSLVPSGSYEQYF.

The chain links TRBV19 to TRBJ1-2; 8 nucleotides match TRBD1. The trim removed 5 bases at V and 4 bases at J, leaving 12 bases unmatched. Germline CDR1 is LNHDA and CDR2 is SQIVND (reference sequence). CDR3 size: 16 residues. The CDR3 protein is CASSSPPDRGGYGYTF. The CDR3, as DNA: TGTGCCAGTAGTTCTCCCCCCGACAGGGGAGGCTATGGCTACACCTTC.

The chain combines TRBV7-8 with TRBJ2-1; 9 nucleotides match TRBD1. CDR1 is SGHVS and CDR2 is FQNEAQ in the germline V gene. J gave up 0 bases and V 5 bases, and 14 bases lay outside the gene matches. The CDR3 is made up of 19 amino acids. CDR3 nucleotides: TGTGCCAGCAGCGCCCTCACCTGGACAGGGGCGATCTCCTACAATGAGCAGTTCTTC. It encodes CASSALTWTGAISYNEQFF.

The rearrangement uses TRBV28 and TRBJ2-1; TRBD1 aligns across 7 bases. V was pared by 5 bases and J by 8 bases, with 6 bases of the junction left unmatched. This CDR3 is built from 13 residues. CDR1 is MDHEN and CDR2 is SYDVKM in the germline V gene. In nucleotides, the CDR3 is TGTGCCAGCAGTCAGGGACAGAGCGATGAGCAGTTCTTC. Translation gives CASSQGQSDEQFF.

The chain is built from TRBV28 and TRBJ2-7, with D uncertain. Germline CDR1 and CDR2: MDHEN and SYDVKM. Trimming cost V 5 bases and J 3 bases, with 8 bases left between them. The CDR3 sequence is 12 residues long. CDR3 coding DNA: TGTGCCAGCAGTCGAGGTGACTACGAGCAGTACTTC. Protein: CASSRGDYEQYF.

The rearrangement joins TRBV9 to TRBJ2-5; 11 nucleotides match TRBD2. CDR1 and CDR2 (germline): SGDLS, YYNGEE. J was trimmed by 4 bases and V by 0 bases; bases with no gene match: 5. The CDR3 loop spans 16 amino acids. The CDR3 coding sequence is TGTGCCAGCAGCGTAGATGCGCTAGCGGGAGGAGAGACCCAGTACTTC. It encodes CASSVDALAGGETQYF.

This clone was seen a single time. The V call is TRBV7-6, the J call TRBJ1-2; 10 nucleotides align to TRBD1. Trimming cost V 5 bases and J 5 bases; bases outside gene matches: 14. This CDR3 region has 17 residues. CDR1 SGHVS and CDR2 FNYEAQ come from the germline V gene. DNA for the CDR3: TGTGCCAGCAGCCCGCGCACGTTCGGGACAGGGGCATATGGCTACACCTTC. Its protein product is CASSPRTFGTGAYGYTF.

V is TRBV27 and J is TRBJ1-5, with D perhaps matching TRBD1 (6 bases). The CDR3 is made up of 16 amino acids. Trimming removed 6 bases at V and 0 bases at J, with 15 bases between. Germline V lookup: CDR1 MNHEY, CDR2 SMNVEV (reference sequence). DNA for the CDR3: TGTGCCAGCAGCCCTAGGACAGACTTTAGCAATCAGCCCCAGCATTTT. It specifies CASSPRTDFSNQPQHF.

The chain carries TRBV6-1 and TRBJ2-5, with a tentative D call TRBD2 (6 bases). Trimming shortened V by 7 bases and J by 2 bases, and 11 bases separated the two germline ends. The CDR3 has 13 residues. CDR1 is MNHNS, CDR2 SASEGT, per germline. CDR3 sequence (DNA): TGTGCCAGCAATGCGGGGCTACAAGAGACCCAGTACTTC. Amino acids: CASNAGLQETQYF.